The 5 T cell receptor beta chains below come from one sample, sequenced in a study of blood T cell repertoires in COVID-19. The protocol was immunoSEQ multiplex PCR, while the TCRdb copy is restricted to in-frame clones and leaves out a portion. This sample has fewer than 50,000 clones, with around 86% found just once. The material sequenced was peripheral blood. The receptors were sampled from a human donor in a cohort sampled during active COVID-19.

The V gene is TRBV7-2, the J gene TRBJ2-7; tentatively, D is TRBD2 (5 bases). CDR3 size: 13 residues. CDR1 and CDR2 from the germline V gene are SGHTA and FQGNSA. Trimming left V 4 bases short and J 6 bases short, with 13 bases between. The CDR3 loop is CASSSPGVGEQYF. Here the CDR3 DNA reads TGTGCCAGCAGCTCCCCCGGGGTTGGCGAGCAGTACTTC.

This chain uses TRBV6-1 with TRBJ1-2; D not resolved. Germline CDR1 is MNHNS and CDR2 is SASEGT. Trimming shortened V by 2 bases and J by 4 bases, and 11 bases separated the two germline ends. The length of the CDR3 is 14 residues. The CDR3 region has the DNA TGTGCCAGCAGTGAAAGGCAGGAACTCTATGGCTACACCTTC. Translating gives CASSERQELYGYTF.

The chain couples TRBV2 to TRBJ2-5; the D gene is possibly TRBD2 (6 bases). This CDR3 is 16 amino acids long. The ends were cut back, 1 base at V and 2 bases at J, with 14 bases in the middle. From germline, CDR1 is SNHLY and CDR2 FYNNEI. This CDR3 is CASSEGPGGRQETQYF. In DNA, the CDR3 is TGTGCCAGCAGTGAAGGGCCTGGAGGGAGGCAAGAGACCCAGTACTTC.

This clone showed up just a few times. CDR3 bases: TGTGCCAGCAGCTTATCACAGGGGGCGGGCGGCTACACCTTC. Translated: CASSLSQGAGGYTF. The chain is built from TRBV7-9 and TRBJ1-2; 9 bases agree with TRBD1. The V gene end was trimmed by 2 bases and the J gene end by 8 bases; junction bases not matched to a gene: 6. This CDR3 comprises 14 residues. CDR1 is SEHNR and CDR2 is FQNEAQ in the germline V gene (reference sequence).

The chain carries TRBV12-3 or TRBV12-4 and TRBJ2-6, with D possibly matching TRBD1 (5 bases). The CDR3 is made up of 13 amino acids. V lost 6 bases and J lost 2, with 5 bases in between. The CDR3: CASRGPGANVLTF. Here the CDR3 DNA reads TGTGCCAGCAGGGGGCCTGGGGCCAACGTCCTGACTTTC.